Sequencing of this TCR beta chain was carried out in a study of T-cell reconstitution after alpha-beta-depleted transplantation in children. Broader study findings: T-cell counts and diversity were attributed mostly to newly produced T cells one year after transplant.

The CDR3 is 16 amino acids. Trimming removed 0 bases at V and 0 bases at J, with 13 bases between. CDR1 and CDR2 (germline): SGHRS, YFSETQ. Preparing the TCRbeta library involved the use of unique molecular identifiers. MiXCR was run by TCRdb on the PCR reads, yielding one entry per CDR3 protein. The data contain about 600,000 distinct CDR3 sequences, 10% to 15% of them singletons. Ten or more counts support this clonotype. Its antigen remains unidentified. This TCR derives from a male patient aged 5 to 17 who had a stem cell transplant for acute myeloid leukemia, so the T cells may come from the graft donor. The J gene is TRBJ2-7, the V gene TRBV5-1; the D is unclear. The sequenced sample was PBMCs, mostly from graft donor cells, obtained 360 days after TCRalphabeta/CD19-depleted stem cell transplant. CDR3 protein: CASSLAPRGPSYEQYF. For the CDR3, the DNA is TGCGCCAGCAGCTTGGCCCCTCGCGGACCCTCCTACGAGCAGTACTTC.